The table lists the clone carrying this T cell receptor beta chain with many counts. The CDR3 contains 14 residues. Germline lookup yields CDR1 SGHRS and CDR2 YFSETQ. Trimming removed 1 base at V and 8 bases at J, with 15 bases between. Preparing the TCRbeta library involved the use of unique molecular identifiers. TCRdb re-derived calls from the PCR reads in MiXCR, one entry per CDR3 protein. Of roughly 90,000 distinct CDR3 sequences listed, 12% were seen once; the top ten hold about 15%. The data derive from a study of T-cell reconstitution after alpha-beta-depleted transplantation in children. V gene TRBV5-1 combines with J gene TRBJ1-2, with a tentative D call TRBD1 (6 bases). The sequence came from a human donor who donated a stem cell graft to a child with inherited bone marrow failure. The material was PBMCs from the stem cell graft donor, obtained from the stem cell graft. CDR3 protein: CASSLRPGGNGYTF. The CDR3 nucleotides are TGCGCCAGCAGCTTGAGGCCCGGGGGCAACGGCTACACCTTC. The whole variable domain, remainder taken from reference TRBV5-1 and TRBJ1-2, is KAGVTQTPRYLIKTRGQQVTLSCSPISGHRSVSWYQQTPGQGLQFLFEYFSETQRNKGNFPGRFSGRQFSNSRSEMNVSTLELGDSALYLCASSLRPGGNGYTFGSGTRLTVV.